Listed here are 6 T cell receptor beta chains from one sample, sequenced in a study of beta chain features in type 1 diabetes. What was sequenced were expressed TCRB transcripts, since all of the isolated RNA had been reverse transcribed. Assay: immunoSEQ multiplex PCR; the TCRdb copy retains only in-frame clones and omits some. The sample lists hundreds of thousands of clones; around 14% were seen once. Material: naive CD4+ T cells from blood. These receptors all come from a man aged 25 to 45 in good health.

The V gene is TRBV29-1, the J gene TRBJ1-1; a weak D match, TRBD1 (6 bases). The CDR3 length is 13 residues. Trimming removed 5 bases at V and 1 base at J, with 11 bases between. Germline CDR1 is SQVTM and CDR2 is ANQGSEA. The CDR3 region is CSVSGAGNTEAFF. The CDR3 DNA reads TGCAGCGTTTCGGGGGCCGGGAACACTGAAGCTTTCTTT.

There are a few counts of this clone. The chain couples TRBV14 to TRBJ2-7; the match to TRBD2 covers 12 bases. V trimming: 5 bases; J trimming: 4 bases; junction bases outside the gene matches: 3. CDR1 is SGHDN, CDR2 FVKESK, per germline. The CDR3 sequence is 14 residues long. This CDR3 is CASSRTSGIYEQYV. As DNA, the CDR3 is TGTGCCAGCAGCAGGACTAGCGGGATATACGAGCAGTACGTC.

This sequence joins TRBV7-6 and TRBJ1-1, with D unclear. CDR1 and CDR2 from the germline V gene are SGHVS and FNYEAQ. V lost 1 base and J 8 bases, leaving 17 bases between the germline ends. The CDR3 sequence is 15 residues long. The CDR3 protein is CASSLDRAPAREAFF. CDR3 nucleotides: TGTGCCAGCAGCTTAGATCGGGCCCCGGCTAGGGAAGCTTTCTTT.

The V call is TRBV2, the J call TRBJ1-2; 7 nucleotides match TRBD1. Germline trimming cut 10 bases from V and 7 bases from J; bases unmatched to any gene: 12. The CDR3 has 13 amino acids. The germline gives CDR1 SNHLY, CDR2 FYNNEI. CDR3 in amino acids: CATAGRGAGGYTF. CDR3 bases: TGTGCCACTGCGGGCAGGGGGGCAGGTGGCTACACCTTC.

A few counts support this clone. This chain joins TRBV29-1 and TRBJ2-3; D may be TRBD2 (5 bases). Germline V gene lookup returns CDR1 SQVTM and CDR2 ANQGSEA. Trimming stripped 3 bases from V and 0 bases from J, with 10 bases between. This CDR3 is built from 14 residues. CDR3 sequence (DNA): TGCAGCGTTGACGGCGGACTCAGCACAGATACGCAGTATTTT. Translation gives CSVDGGLSTDTQYF.

The J gene is TRBJ1-1, the V gene TRBV30; D might be TRBD1 (5 bases). Trimming shortened V by 5 bases and J by 0 bases, and 13 bases separated the two germline ends. The CDR3 contains 14 residues. Germline V gene lookup returns CDR1 GTSNPN and CDR2 SVGIG (reference sequence). The chain's CDR3 is CAWGDGTMNTEAFF. For the CDR3, the DNA is TGTGCCTGGGGCGATGGGACGATGAACACTGAAGCTTTCTTT.